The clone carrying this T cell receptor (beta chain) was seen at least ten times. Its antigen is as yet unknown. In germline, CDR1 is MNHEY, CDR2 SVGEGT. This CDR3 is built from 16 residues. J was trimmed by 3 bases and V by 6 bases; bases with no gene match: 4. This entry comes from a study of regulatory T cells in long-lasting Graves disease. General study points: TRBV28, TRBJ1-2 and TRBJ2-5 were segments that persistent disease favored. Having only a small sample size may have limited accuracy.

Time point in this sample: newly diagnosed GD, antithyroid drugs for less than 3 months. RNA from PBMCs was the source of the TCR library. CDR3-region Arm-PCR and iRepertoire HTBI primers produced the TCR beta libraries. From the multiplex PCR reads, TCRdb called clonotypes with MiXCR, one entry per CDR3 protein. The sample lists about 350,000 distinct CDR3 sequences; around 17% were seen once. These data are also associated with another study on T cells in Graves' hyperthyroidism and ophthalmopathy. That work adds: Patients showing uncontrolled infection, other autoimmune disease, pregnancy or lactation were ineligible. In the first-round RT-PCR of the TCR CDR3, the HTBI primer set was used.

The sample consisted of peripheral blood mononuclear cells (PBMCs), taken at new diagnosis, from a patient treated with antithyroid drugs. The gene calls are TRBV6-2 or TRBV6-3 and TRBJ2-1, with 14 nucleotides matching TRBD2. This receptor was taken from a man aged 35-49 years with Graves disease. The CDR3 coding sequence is TGTGCCAGCAGCCGGACTAGCGGGGGGCTCTACAATGAGCAGTTCTTC. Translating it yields CASSRTSGGLYNEQFF.